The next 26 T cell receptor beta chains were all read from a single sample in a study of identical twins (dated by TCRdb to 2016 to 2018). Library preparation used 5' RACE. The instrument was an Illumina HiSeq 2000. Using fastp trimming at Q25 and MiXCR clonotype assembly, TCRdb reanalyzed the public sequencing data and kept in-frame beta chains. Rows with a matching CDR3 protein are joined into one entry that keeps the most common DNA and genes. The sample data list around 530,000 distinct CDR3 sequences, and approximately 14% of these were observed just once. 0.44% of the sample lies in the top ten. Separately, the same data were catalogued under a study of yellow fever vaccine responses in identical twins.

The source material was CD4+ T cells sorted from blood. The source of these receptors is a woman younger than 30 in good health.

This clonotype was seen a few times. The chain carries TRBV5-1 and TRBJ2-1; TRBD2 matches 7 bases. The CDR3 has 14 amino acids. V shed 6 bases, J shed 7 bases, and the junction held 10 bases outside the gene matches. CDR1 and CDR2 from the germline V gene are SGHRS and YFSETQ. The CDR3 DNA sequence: TGCGCCAGCACCTGGGGAGGGCCAGGTAATGAGCAGTTCTTC. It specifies CASTWGGPGNEQFF. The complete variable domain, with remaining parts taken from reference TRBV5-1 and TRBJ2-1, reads KAGVTQTPRYLIKTRGQQVTLSCSPISGHRSVSWYQQTPGQGLQFLFEYFSETQRNKGNFPGRFSGRQFSNSRSEMNVSTLELGDSALYLCASTWGGPGNEQFFGPGTRLTVL.

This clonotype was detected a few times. The CDR3 DNA reads TGCGCCAGCAGCCTTGAGTTGGGCACACACAATCAGCCCCAGCATTTT. It specifies CASSLELGTHNQPQHF. The chain links TRBV4-1 to TRBJ1-5; D is unclear. This CDR3 is built from 16 residues. V dropped 4 bases and J dropped 3 bases, with 16 bases sitting between them. CDR1 is MGHRA and CDR2 is YSYEKL in the germline V gene.

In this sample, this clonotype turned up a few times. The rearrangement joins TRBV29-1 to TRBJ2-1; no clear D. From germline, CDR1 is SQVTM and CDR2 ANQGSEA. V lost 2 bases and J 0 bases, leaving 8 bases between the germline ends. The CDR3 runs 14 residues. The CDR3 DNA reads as TGCAGCGTTGAAAAGTTTTCCTCCTACAATGAGCAGTTCTTC. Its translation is CSVEKFSSYNEQFF.

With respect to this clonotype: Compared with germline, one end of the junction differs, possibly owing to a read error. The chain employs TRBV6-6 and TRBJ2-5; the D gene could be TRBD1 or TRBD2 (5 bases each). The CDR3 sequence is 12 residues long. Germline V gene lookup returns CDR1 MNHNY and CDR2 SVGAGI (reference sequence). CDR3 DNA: TGTGACAGCAGAACCGGGACAGAGACCCAGTACTTC. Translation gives CDSRTGTETQYF.

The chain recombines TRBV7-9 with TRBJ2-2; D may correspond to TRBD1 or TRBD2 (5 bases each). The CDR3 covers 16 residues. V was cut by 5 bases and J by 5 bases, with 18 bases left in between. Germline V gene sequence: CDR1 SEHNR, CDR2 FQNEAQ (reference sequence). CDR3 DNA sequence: TGTGCCAGCAGCAGAGGGGTCACGCAGGGAACCGGGGAGCTGTTTTTT. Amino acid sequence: CASSRGVTQGTGELFF.

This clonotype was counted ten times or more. The CDR3 region has the DNA TGTGCCAGCTCACCGTTAACTAGCGGGATTGGAGATGAGCAGTTCTTC. Its translation is CASSPLTSGIGDEQFF. V gene TRBV18 combines with J gene TRBJ2-1, with TRBD2 matching 10 bases. CDR3 length: 16 residues. Trimming cost V 3 bases and J 8 bases; bases outside gene matches: 10. Germline CDR1 is KGHSH and CDR2 is LQKENI.

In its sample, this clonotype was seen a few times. CDR3 sequence reads: CASSPMGGAYEQYF. The CDR3 coding sequence is TGTGCCAGCAGCCCGATGGGCGGGGCTTACGAGCAGTACTTC. This sequence joins TRBV7-9 and TRBJ2-7; D possibly corresponds to TRBD2 (6 bases). This CDR3 spans 14 amino acids. The germline gives CDR1 SEHNR, CDR2 FQNEAQ (reference sequence). The V and J ends lost 5 bases and 4 bases respectively, with 15 bases between them.

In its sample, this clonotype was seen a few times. CDR3 amino acids: CASSGQGTNTEAFF. In DNA, the CDR3 is TGTGCCAGCAGCGGACAGGGAACGAACACTGAAGCTTTCTTT. The chain combines TRBV12-3 or TRBV12-4 with TRBJ1-1; 8 nucleotides agree with TRBD1. With 6 bases clipped from V and 1 base from J, the junction kept 4 bases outside the gene matches. This CDR3 region has 14 residues.

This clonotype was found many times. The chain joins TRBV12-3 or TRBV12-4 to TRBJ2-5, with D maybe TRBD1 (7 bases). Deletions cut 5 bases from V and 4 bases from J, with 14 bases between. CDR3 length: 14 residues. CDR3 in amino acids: CASSPRQGGETQYF. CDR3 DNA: TGTGCCAGCAGTCCCCGACAGGGAGGAGAGACCCAGTACTTC.

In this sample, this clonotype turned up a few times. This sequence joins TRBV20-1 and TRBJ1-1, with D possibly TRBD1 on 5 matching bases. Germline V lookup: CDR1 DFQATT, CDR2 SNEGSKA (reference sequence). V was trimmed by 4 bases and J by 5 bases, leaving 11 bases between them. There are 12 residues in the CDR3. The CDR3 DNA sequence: TGCAGTGCTATGGGACCTCAAACTGAAGCTTTCTTT. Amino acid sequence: CSAMGPQTEAFF.

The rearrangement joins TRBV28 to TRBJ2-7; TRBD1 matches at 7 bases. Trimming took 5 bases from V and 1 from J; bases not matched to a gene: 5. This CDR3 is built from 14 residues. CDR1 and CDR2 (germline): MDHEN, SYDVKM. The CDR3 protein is CASSPTQGSYEQYV. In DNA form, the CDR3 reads TGTGCCAGCAGTCCAACACAGGGGTCCTACGAGCAGTACGTC.

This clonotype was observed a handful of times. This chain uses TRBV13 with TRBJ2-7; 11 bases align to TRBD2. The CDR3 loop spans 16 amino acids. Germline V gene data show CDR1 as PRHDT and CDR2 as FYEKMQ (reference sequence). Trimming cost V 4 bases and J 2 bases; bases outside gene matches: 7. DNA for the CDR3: TGTGCCAGCAGCTCCCTAGCGGGAGGTATGGCCTACGAGCAGTACTTC. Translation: CASSSLAGGMAYEQYF.

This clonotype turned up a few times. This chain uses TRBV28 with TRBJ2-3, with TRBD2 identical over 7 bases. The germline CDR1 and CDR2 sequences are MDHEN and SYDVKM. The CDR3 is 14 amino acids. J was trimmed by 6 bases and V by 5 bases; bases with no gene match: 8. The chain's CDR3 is CASSRLAGGDTQYF. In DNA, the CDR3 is TGTGCCAGCAGTCGACTAGCCGGTGGTGATACGCAGTATTTT.

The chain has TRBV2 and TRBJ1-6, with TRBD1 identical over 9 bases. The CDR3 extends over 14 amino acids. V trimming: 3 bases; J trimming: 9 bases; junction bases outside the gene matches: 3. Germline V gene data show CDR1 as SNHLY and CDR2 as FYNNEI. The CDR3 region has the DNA TGTGCCAGCAGTGACGGGACAGGGTTTTCACCCCTCCACTTT. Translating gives CASSDGTGFSPLHF. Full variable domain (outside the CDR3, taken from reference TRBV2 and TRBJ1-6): EPEVTQTPSHQVTQMGQEVILRCVPISNHLYFYWYRQILGQKVEFLVSFYNNEISEKSEIFDDQFSVERPDGSNFTLKIRSTKLEDSAMYFCASSDGTGFSPLHFGNGTRLTVT.

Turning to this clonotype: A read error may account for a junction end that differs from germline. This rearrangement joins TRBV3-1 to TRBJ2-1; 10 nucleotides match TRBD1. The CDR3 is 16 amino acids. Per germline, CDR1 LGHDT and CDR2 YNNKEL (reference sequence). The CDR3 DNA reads TGTGCCAGCACCCAATTCCGGGACAGGGGCGGGGATGAGCAGTTCTTC. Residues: CASTQFRDRGGDEQFF.

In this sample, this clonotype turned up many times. The CDR3 region has the DNA TGTGCCAGCAGTTTAACACAGGGTCGCAATCAGCCCCAGCATTTT. It is translated as CASSLTQGRNQPQHF. The chain links TRBV12-3 or TRBV12-4 to TRBJ1-5; TRBD1 is a possible D gene (6 bases). The length of the CDR3 is 15 residues. Trimming shortened V by 2 bases and J by 2 bases, and 10 bases separated the two germline ends.

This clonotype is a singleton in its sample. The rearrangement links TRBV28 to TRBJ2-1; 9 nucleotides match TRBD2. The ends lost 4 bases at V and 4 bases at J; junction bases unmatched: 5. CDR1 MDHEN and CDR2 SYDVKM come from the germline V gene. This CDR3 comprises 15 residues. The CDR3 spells CASSSPSGAYNEQFF. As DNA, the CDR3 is TGTGCCAGCAGTTCTCCTAGCGGGGCTTACAATGAGCAGTTCTTC. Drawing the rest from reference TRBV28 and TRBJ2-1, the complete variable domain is DVKVTQSSRYLVKRTGEKVFLECVQDMDHENMFWYRQDPGLGLRLIYFSYDVKMKEKGDIPEGYSVSREKKERFSLILESASTNQTSMYLCASSSPSGAYNEQFFGPGTRLTVL.

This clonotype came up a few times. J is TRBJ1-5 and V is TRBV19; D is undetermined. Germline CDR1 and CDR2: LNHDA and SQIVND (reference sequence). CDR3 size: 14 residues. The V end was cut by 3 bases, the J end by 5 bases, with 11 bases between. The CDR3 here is CASSILGRDQPQHF. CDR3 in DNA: TGTGCCAGTAGTATTTTAGGGAGGGATCAGCCCCAGCATTTT.

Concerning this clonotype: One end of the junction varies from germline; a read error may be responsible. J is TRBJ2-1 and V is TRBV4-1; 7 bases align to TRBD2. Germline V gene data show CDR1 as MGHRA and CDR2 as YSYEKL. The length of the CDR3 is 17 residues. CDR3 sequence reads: CAGSQTLAAVTYNEQFF. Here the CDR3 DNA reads TGCGCCGGCAGCCAAACCCTAGCGGCAGTTACCTACAATGAGCAGTTCTTC.

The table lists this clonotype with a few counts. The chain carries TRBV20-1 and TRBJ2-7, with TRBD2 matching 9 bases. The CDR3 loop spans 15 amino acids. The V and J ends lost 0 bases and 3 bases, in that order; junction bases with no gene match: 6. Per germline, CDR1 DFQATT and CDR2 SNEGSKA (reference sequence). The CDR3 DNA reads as TGCAGTGCTAGAGAGGTTAGCGGGAGTTTCTACGAGCAGTACTTC. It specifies CSAREVSGSFYEQYF.

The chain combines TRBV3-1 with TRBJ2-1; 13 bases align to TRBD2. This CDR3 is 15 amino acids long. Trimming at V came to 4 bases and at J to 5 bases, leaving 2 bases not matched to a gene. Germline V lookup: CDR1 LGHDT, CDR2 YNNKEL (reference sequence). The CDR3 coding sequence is TGTGCCAGCAGCCGAACTAGCGGGAGGGACAATGAGCAGTTCTTC. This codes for CASSRTSGRDNEQFF.

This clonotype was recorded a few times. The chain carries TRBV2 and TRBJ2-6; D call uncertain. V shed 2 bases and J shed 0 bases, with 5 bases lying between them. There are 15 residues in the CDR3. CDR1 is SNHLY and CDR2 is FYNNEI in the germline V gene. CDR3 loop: CASSERNSGANVLTF. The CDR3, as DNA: TGTGCCAGCAGTGAAAGAAACTCTGGGGCCAACGTCCTGACTTTC.

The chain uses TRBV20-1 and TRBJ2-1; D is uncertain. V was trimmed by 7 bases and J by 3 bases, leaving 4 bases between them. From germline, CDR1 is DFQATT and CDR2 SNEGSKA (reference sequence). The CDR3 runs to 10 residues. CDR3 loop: CSVIYNEQFF. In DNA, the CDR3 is TGCAGTGTCATCTACAATGAGCAGTTCTTC.

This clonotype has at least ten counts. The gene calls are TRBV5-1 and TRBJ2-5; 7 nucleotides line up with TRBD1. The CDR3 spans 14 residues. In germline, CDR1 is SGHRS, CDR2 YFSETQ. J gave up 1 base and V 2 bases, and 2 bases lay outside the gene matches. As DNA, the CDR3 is TGCGCCAGCAGCTTTAGGGACAGCCAAGAGACCCAGTACTTC. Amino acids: CASSFRDSQETQYF.

The CDR3 spells CSAHTSGRLDEQFF. The CDR3 DNA reads TGCAGTGCTCATACTAGCGGGAGGTTGGATGAGCAGTTCTTC. The chain combines TRBV20-1 with TRBJ2-1, with 12 bases matching TRBD2. Germline CDR1 reads DFQATT; CDR2 reads SNEGSKA (reference sequence). Trimming removed 5 bases from V and 8 bases from J; junction bases left unmatched: 7. The CDR3 runs to 14 residues.

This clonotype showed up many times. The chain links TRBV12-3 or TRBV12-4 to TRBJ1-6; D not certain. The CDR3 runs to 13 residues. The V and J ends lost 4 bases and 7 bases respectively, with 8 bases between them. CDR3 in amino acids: CASSSTENSPLHF. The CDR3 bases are TGTGCCAGCAGTTCTACAGAGAATTCACCCCTCCACTTT.